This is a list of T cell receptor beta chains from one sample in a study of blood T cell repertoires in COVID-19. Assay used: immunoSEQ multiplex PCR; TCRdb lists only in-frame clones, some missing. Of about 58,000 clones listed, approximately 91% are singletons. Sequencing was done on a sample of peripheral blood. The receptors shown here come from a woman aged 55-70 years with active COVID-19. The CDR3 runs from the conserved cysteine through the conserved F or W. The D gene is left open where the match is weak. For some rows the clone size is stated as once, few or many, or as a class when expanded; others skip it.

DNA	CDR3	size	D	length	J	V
TGTGCCAGCAGCCCGGACAGGAGCTATGGCTACACCTTC	CASSPDRSYGYTF	-	TRBD1	13	TRBJ1-2	TRBV3-1/TRBV3-2
TGTGCCAGTAGTTCCCACAGCGGGGGTTTAGGGTACGAGCAGTACTTC	CASSSHSGGLGYEQYF	-	TRBD2	16	TRBJ2-7	TRBV19
TGTGCCAGCAGCAGACTAGCGGGGGGGCCAGATACGCAGTATTTT	CASSRLAGGPDTQYF	-	TRBD2	15	TRBJ2-3	TRBV6-5
TGTGCCTGGAACCGGGATCTCAATCAGCCCCAGCATTTT	CAWNRDLNQPQHF	-	-	13	TRBJ1-5	TRBV30
TGTGCCTGGAGTCCGAGGCTGGGGCCTGCTGGAAACACCATATATTTT	CAWSPRLGPAGNTIYF	-	-	16	TRBJ1-3	TRBV30
TGTGCCACCAGTGATTTACCCCTAAACTATGGCTACACCTTC	CATSDLPLNYGYTF	-	-	14	TRBJ1-2	TRBV24-1
TGTGCCAGCAGTGAAGTGGACAGGGGCGGGAAAAATCAGCCCCAGCATTTT	CASSEVDRGGKNQPQHF	-	TRBD1	17	TRBJ1-5	TRBV6-1
TGCGCCAGCAGCCAAAAACTAGTCCCGAATGAGCAGTTCTTC	CASSQKLVPNEQFF	-	-	14	TRBJ2-1	TRBV4-3
TGTGCCATCGGGACTAGCGGGGTTGGGGAGACCCAGTACTTC	CAIGTSGVGETQYF	once	TRBD2	14	TRBJ2-5	TRBV10-3
TGTGCCAGTGACAGGGGTGGGCTGCCTAACTATGGCTACACCTTC	CASDRGGLPNYGYTF	-	TRBD1	15	TRBJ1-2	TRBV2
TGTGCCAGCAGCCCTCCGGGACATCGGGCCGATACGCAGTATTTT	CASSPPGHRADTQYF	-	-	15	TRBJ2-3	TRBV5-6
TGTGCCAGCCAAGGGACAGGTGCTTTTGGCTACACCTTC	CASQGTGAFGYTF	-	TRBD1	13	TRBJ1-2	TRBV7-9
TGCGCCACCAGGGGGACAGGGTATGGCTACACCTTC	CATRGTGYGYTF	-	TRBD1	12	TRBJ1-2	TRBV4-1
TGTGCCAGCAGTTTAGCCGGGGTACCAGATACGCAGTATTTT	CASSLAGVPDTQYF	-	-	14	TRBJ2-3	TRBV27
TGCAGCGTGGAGGGACAGGGCTTTGCGCGCGGCTACACCTTC	CSVEGQGFARGYTF	once	TRBD1	14	TRBJ1-2	TRBV29-1
TGTGCCAGCAGTTACTTCAGGGGGACTGAAGCTTTCTTT	CASSYFRGTEAFF	-	TRBD1	13	TRBJ1-1	TRBV6-5
TGTGCCAGCAGCCCCACAGCTAACTATGGCTACACCTTC	CASSPTANYGYTF	-	-	13	TRBJ1-2	TRBV3-1/TRBV3-2
TGTGCCAGCAGTCTAGCGACTAGCGGGGCAGATACGCAGTATTTT	CASSLATSGADTQYF	-	TRBD2	15	TRBJ2-3	TRBV7-7
TGCAGCGTTCCCGGGACTAGCGTGATCAATGAGCAGTTCTTC	CSVPGTSVINEQFF	few	TRBD2	14	TRBJ2-1	TRBV29-1
TGTGCCAGCAGCCAAGATGGACAGAATCAGCCCCAGCATTTT	CASSQDGQNQPQHF	-	-	14	TRBJ1-5	TRBV4-2
TGTGCCAGCAGCTCTGACAGTAGCAATCAGCCCCAGCATTTT	CASSSDSSNQPQHF	-	-	14	TRBJ1-5	TRBV5-6
TGTGCCAGCAGCATAACAGGGGGGAACACTGAAGCTTTCTTT	CASSITGGNTEAFF	-	TRBD1	14	TRBJ1-1	TRBV7-9
TGTGCCAGCAGCCGGGGGACCCTCTCCTACAATGAGCAGTTCTTC	CASSRGTLSYNEQFF	-	-	15	TRBJ2-1	TRBV5-8
TGTGCCAGCAGTGACAGGGGGGTCGGCACTGAAGCTTTCTTT	CASSDRGVGTEAFF	-	TRBD1	14	TRBJ1-1	TRBV2
TGTGCCAGCAGCCCGACAGATACGCAGTATTTT	CASSPTDTQYF	-	-	11	TRBJ2-3	TRBV11-2
TGTGCCAGCAGTGGACAGGGGTTCGGGAATGAAAAACTGTTTTTT	CASSGQGFGNEKLFF	-	TRBD1	15	TRBJ1-4	TRBV2
TGTGCCAGCGGAAACGGACAGCCTTATGGCTACACCTTC	CASGNGQPYGYTF	-	-	13	TRBJ1-2	TRBV27